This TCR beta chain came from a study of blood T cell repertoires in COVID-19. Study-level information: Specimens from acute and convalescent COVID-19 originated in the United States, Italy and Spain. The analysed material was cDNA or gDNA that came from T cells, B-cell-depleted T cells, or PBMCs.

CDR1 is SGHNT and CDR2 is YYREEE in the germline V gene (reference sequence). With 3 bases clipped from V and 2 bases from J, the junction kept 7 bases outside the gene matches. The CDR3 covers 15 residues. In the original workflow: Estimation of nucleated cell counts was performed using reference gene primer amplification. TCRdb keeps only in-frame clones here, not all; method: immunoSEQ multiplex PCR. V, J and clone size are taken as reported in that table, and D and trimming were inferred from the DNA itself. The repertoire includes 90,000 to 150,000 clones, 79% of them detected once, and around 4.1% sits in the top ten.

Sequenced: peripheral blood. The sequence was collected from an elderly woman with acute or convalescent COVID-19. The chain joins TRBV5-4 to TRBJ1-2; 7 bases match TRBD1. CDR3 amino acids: CASSSAGTANYGYTF. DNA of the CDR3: TGTGCCAGCAGCTCCGCGGGGACAGCAAACTATGGCTACACCTTC.